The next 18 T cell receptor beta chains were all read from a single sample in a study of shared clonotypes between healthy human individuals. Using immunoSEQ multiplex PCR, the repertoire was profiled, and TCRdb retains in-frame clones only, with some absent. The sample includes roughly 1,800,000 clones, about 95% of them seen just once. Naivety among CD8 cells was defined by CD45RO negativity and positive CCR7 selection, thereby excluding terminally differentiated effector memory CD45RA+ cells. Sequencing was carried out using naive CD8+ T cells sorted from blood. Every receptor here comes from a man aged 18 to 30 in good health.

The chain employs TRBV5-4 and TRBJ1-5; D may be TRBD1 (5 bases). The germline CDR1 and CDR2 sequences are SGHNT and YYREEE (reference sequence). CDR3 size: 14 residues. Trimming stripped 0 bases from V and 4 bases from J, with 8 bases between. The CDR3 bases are TGTGCCAGCAGCTTGGAAGGGGTTAATCAGCCCCAGCATTTT. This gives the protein CASSLEGVNQPQHF.

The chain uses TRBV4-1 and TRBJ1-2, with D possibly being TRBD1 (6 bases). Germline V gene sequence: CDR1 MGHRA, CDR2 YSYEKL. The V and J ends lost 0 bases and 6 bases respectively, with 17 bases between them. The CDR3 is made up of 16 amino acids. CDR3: CASSQDGLGRDNGYTF. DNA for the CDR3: TGCGCCAGCAGCCAAGACGGTTTGGGGAGGGACAATGGCTACACCTTC.

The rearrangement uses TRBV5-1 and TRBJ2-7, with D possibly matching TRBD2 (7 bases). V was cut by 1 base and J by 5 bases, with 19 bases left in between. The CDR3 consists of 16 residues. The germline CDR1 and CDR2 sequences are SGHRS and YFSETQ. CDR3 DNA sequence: TGCGCCAGCAGCTTGACAGGGCCAGGGACTATCAACGAGCAGTACTTC. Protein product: CASSLTGPGTINEQYF.

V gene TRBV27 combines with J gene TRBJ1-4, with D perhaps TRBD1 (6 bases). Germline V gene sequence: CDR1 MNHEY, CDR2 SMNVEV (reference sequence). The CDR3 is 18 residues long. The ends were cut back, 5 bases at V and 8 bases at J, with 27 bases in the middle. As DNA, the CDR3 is TGTGCCAGCAGTACAGTTGGGGTAGCAGGGGTTTCGAAGGAAAAACTGTTTTTT. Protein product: CASSTVGVAGVSKEKLFF.

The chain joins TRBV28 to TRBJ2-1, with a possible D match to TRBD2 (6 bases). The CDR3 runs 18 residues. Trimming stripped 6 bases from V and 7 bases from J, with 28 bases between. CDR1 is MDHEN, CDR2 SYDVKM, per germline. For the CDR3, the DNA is TGTGCCAGCAGAGAACTCAACCCCCCTGGCGGGGAGCAAAATGAGCAGTTCTTC. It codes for CASRELNPPGGEQNEQFF. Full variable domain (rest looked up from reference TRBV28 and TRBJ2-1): DVKVTQSSRYLVKRTGEKVFLECVQDMDHENMFWYRQDPGLGLRLIYFSYDVKMKEKGDIPEGYSVSREKKERFSLILESASTNQTSMYLCASRELNPPGGEQNEQFFGPGTRLTVL.

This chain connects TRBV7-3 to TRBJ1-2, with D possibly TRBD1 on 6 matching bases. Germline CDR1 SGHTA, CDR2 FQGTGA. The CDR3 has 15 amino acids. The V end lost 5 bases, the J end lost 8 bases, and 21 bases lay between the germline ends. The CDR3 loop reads CASSLGPGDIRGYTF. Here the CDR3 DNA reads TGTGCCAGCAGCCTCGGACCCGGGGACATTAGGGGCTACACCTTC.

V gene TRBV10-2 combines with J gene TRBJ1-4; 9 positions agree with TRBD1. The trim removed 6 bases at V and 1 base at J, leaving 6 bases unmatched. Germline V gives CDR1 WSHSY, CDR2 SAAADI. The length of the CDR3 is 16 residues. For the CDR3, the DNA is TGCGCCAGCAGCCGGGACAGGGTGGAAACTAATGAAAAACTGTTTTTT. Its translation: CASSRDRVETNEKLFF.

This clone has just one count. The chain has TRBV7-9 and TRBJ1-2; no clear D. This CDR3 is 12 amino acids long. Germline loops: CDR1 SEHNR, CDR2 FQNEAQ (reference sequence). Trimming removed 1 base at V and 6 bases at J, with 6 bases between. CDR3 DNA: TGTGCCAGCAGCTTAGTGTCGGATGGCTACACCTTC. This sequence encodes CASSLVSDGYTF.

The CDR3 protein is CASSHVNGALETQYF. DNA of the CDR3: TGTGCCAGCAGTCACGTCAATGGGGCCTTAGAGACCCAGTACTTC. The chain uses TRBV6-5 and TRBJ2-5, with D possibly being TRBD1 (5 bases). CDR1 is MNHEY and CDR2 is SVGAGI in the germline V gene. Between the trimmed V and J ends, which lost 5 bases and 4 bases, there was a span of 17 bases. This CDR3 has 15 amino acids.

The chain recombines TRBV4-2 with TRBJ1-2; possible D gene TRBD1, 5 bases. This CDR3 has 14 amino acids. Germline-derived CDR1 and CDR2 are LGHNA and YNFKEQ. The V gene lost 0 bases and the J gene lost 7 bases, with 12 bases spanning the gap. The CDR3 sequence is CASSQDPDILGYTF. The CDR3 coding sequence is TGTGCCAGCAGCCAAGATCCGGACATCCTTGGCTACACCTTC.

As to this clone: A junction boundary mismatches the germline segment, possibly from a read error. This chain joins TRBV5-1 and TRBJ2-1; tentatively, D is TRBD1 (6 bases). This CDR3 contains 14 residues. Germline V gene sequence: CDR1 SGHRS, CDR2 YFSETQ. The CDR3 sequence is CASSSGQSSNEQFF. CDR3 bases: TGCGCCAGCAGCTCCGGACAGTCCTCCAATGAGCAGTTCTTC.

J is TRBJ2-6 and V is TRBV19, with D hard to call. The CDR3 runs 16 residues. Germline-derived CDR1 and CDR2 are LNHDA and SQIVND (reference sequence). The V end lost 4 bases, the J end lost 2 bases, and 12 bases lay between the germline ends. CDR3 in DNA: TGTGCCAGTAGTAAAAACAGTTCCCCTGGGGCCAACGTCCTGACTTTC. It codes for CASSKNSSPGANVLTF.

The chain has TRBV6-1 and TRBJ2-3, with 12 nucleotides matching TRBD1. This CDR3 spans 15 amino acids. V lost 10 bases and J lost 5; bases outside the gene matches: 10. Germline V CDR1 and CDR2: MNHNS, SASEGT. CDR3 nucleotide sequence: TGTGCCATCCGCCCCGGGACAGGGGGCGGAGATACGCAGTATTTT. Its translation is CAIRPGTGGGDTQYF.

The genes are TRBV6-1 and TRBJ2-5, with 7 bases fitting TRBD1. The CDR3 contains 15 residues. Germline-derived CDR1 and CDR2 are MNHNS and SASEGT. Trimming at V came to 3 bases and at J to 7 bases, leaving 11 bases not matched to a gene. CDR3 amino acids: CASSEETGSQGTQYF. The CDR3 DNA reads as TGTGCCAGCAGTGAGGAGACAGGGTCCCAGGGGACCCAGTACTTC.

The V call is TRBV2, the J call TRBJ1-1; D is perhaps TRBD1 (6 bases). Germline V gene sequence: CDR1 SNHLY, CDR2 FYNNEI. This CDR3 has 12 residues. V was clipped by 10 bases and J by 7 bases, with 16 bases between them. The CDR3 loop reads CATDREGGEAFF. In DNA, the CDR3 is TGTGCCACCGACCGAGAAGGGGGTGAAGCTTTCTTT.

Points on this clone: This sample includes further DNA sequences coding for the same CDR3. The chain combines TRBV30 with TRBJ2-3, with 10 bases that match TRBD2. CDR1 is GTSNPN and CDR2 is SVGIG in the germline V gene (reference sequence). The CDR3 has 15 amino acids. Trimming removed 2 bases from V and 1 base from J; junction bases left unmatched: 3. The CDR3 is CAWSPGTSGTDTQYF. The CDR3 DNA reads TGTGCCTGGAGTCCAGGGACTAGCGGCACAGATACGCAGTATTTT.

The CDR3 bases are TGTGCCAGCAGCTTTCCCGGGCACGAGCAGTACTTC. It is translated as CASSFPGHEQYF. This chain joins TRBV11-1 and TRBJ2-7; D is ambiguous. V was clipped by 3 bases and J by 5 bases, with 8 bases between them. The germline gives CDR1 SGHAT, CDR2 FQDESV (reference sequence). The CDR3 is 12 residues long.

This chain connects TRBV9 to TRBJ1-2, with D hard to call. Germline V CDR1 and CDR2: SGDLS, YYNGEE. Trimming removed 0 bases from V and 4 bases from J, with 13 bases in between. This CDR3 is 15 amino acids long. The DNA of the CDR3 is TGTGCCAGCAGCGTAGGAGGGAGCTTGTCCTATGGCTACACCTTC. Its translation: CASSVGGSLSYGYTF.